The 25 T cell receptor beta chains reported below all come from one sample, sequenced in a study of shared clonotypes between healthy human individuals. TCRdb keeps only in-frame clones here, not all; method: immunoSEQ multiplex PCR. The sample contains around 320,000 clones, around nine tenths of which appear only once. The material sequenced was memory CD8+ T cells sorted from blood. Sample subset: CD45RO+ cells pooled with CCR7-negative TemRA cells. These receptors originate from a man in his late teens or twenties in good health.

V usage is TRBV25-1 and J usage is TRBJ1-2; no firm D call. Between the trimmed V and J ends, which lost 3 bases and 1 base, there was a span of 12 bases. The germline CDR1 and CDR2 sequences are MGHDK and SYGVNS. The CDR3 totals 15 residues. The CDR3 DNA reads as TGTGCCAGCAGTGACTCCGGACTACATAACTATGGCTACACCTTC. The encoded protein is CASSDSGLHNYGYTF.

V and J are TRBV11-2 and TRBJ2-7, with D unresolved. The CDR3 is 13 amino acids. V lost 1 base and J 0 bases, leaving 4 bases between the germline ends. The germline V gene has CDR1 SGHAT and CDR2 FQNNGV. This CDR3 is CASSLASSYEQYF. The CDR3 nucleotides read TGTGCCAGCAGCTTAGCCAGCTCCTACGAGCAGTACTTC.

On this clone: An end of the junction does not agree with germline; a read error may underlie this. The gene calls are TRBV27 and TRBJ2-5; no firm D call. CDR3 size: 9 residues. The V gene's germline CDR1 is MNHEY and CDR2 SMNVEV (reference sequence). DNA of the CDR3: TGTGCCAGCACCGGTCCTGTTGACTTC. Translating it yields CASTGPVDF.

This clone was seen only once. Other DNA sequences in the sample encode the same CDR3. The DNA of the CDR3 is TGCAGCGTTGAGGGACTAGCGGGGGAGTACGAGCAGTACTTC. It encodes CSVEGLAGEYEQYF. The V gene is TRBV29-1, the J gene TRBJ2-7, with 14 positions matching TRBD2. V gave up 3 bases and J gave up 4 bases; unmatched junction bases: 2. Germline V gene sequence: CDR1 SQVTM, CDR2 ANQGSEA. The length of the CDR3 is 14 residues.

The chain couples TRBV28 to TRBJ2-3; 9 nucleotides line up with TRBD2. The CDR3 consists of 14 residues. Per germline, CDR1 MDHEN and CDR2 SYDVKM. With 4 bases clipped from V and 5 bases from J, the junction kept 4 bases outside the gene matches. CDR3 amino acids: CASSWTSAEDTQYF. The CDR3 nucleotides are TGTGCCAGCAGTTGGACTAGCGCGGAAGATACGCAGTATTTT.

The chain uses TRBV2 and TRBJ2-7; TRBD2 aligns across 7 bases. Germline CDR1 is SNHLY and CDR2 is FYNNEI. The CDR3 has 15 residues. V lost 5 bases to trimming and J lost 3 bases; unmatched junction nucleotides: 10. CDR3 nucleotide sequence: TGTGCCAGCAGTTCCACCGGCAGGGACTACTACGAGCAGTACTTC. Its protein product is CASSSTGRDYYEQYF.

V gene TRBV10-3 combines with J gene TRBJ1-2; 8 bases match TRBD1. The CDR3 runs 17 residues. The germline CDR1 and CDR2 sequences are ENHRY and SYGVKD. V lost 4 bases and J lost 0; bases outside the gene matches: 10. CDR3 in amino acids: CAISVPGQATTNYGYTF. CDR3 sequence (DNA): TGTGCCATCAGTGTCCCGGGACAGGCGACTACTAACTATGGCTACACCTTC.

This chain joins TRBV9 and TRBJ1-1; tentatively, D is TRBD1 (6 bases). Deletions cut 9 bases from V and 0 bases from J, with 12 bases between. Germline assignment: CDR1 SGDLS and CDR2 YYNGEE. There are 13 residues in the CDR3. The CDR3 coding sequence is TGTGCCACCGGGGAGGGGGTGAACACTGAAGCTTTCTTT. It specifies CATGEGVNTEAFF.

This clone has just a few counts. Other DNA sequences in this sample translate to the same CDR3. This chain's CDR3 is CASSFGTGELFF. CDR3 nucleotide sequence: TGTGCCAGCAGCTTTGGTACCGGGGAGCTGTTTTTT. The genes are TRBV5-6 and TRBJ2-2; the D is unclear. The ends were cut back, 2 bases at V and 5 bases at J, with 4 bases in the middle. This CDR3 spans 12 amino acids. CDR1 and CDR2 (germline): SGHDT, YYEEEE.

The chain employs TRBV11-2 and TRBJ1-4; 7 bases map to TRBD1. The V segment lost 5 bases and the J segment 0 bases; nucleotides outside the gene matches: 3. CDR3 length: 15 amino acids. Germline V gives CDR1 SGHAT, CDR2 FQNNGV. The CDR3 here is CASSRTGSTNEKLFF. The CDR3, as DNA: TGTGCCAGCAGCCGGACAGGCTCAACTAATGAAAAACTGTTTTTT.

This CDR3 is CASSVRQGNNEQYF. The CDR3 region has the DNA TGTGCCAGCAGCGTTAGACAGGGGAACAACGAGCAGTACTTC. The chain combines TRBV5-6 with TRBJ2-7; 8 bases agree with TRBD1. The CDR3 length is 14 residues. V lost 4 bases to trimming and J lost 5 bases; unmatched junction nucleotides: 8. Germline CDR1 reads SGHDT; CDR2 reads YYEEEE.

In this sample, this clone turned up a few times. The chain is built from TRBV28 and TRBJ2-2, with D tentatively TRBD2 (6 bases). The CDR3 spans 14 residues. V was trimmed by 5 bases and J by 8 bases, leaving 15 bases between them. Looked up from germline, CDR1 is MDHEN and CDR2 is SYDVKM. CDR3 amino acids: CASSLGLRGGELFF. For the CDR3, the DNA is TGTGCCAGCAGTCTGGGACTTCGGGGAGGGGAGCTGTTTTTT.

This clone has a handful of counts. CDR3: CASSPARASTYEQYF. The CDR3 DNA is TGCGCCAGCAGCCCGGCGAGGGCTTCTACCTACGAGCAGTACTTC. The chain employs TRBV4-1 and TRBJ2-7, with TRBD2 as a possible D gene (5 bases). CDR1 is MGHRA and CDR2 is YSYEKL in the germline V gene. The CDR3 contains 15 residues. With 4 bases removed from V and 2 bases from J, the gap between germline ends came to 15 bases.

The rearrangement uses TRBV4-2 and TRBJ2-7; unclear D gene. Looked up from germline, CDR1 is LGHNA and CDR2 is YNFKEQ. CDR3 size: 15 residues. Trimming cost V 0 bases and J 0 bases, with 9 bases left between them. As DNA, the CDR3 is TGTGCCAGCAGCCAAGAATTGCCCGTCTCCTACGAGCAGTACTTC. Its translation: CASSQELPVSYEQYF.

This rearrangement joins TRBV5-4 to TRBJ2-2; TRBD2 matches at 12 bases. There are 15 residues in the CDR3. Unmatched junction bases numbered 3, after V lost 4 bases and J lost 5 bases. Looked up from germline, CDR1 is SGHNT and CDR2 is YYREEE (reference sequence). The CDR3 region is CASSRGLAGTGELFF. CDR3 in DNA: TGTGCCAGCAGCCGCGGACTAGCGGGAACCGGGGAGCTGTTTTTT.

The rearrangement links TRBV15 to TRBJ2-1; 14 nucleotides align to TRBD2. After removal of 3 bases from V and 4 bases from J, the junction contained 11 bases not matched to a gene. Germline CDR1 LNHNV, CDR2 YYDKDF (reference sequence). The CDR3 covers 19 residues. CDR3 protein: CATSSASGTSGSGYNEQFF. CDR3 DNA sequence: TGTGCCACCAGCAGTGCCAGCGGGACTAGCGGGAGTGGATACAATGAGCAGTTCTTC.

The V call is TRBV27, the J call TRBJ2-7; D is ambiguous. Trimming pared 2 bases from V and 0 bases from J, leaving 8 bases between. Germline V gene sequence: CDR1 MNHEY, CDR2 SMNVEV (reference sequence). The CDR3 has 14 residues. The CDR3 is CASSLMMGSYEQYF. The DNA of the CDR3 is TGTGCCAGCAGTTTAATGATGGGCTCCTACGAGCAGTACTTC.

V is TRBV28 and J is TRBJ2-7, with 7 bases fitting TRBD1. The V gene end was trimmed by 2 bases and the J gene end by 3 bases; junction bases not matched to a gene: 4. The CDR3 length is 14 residues. The germline V gene has CDR1 MDHEN and CDR2 SYDVKM. The CDR3, as DNA: TGTGCCAGCAGTTTAAAAGGGGGCGTCTACGAGCAGTACTTC. Amino acid sequence: CASSLKGGVYEQYF.

The chain couples TRBV4-1 to TRBJ1-4; D is ambiguous. This CDR3 is built from 13 residues. CDR1 is MGHRA and CDR2 is YSYEKL in the germline V gene. Trimming left V 2 bases short and J 7 bases short, with 8 bases between. CDR3 nucleotides: TGCGCCAGCAGCCAAAGACGGGGTGAAAAACTGTTTTTT. The encoded protein is CASSQRRGEKLFF.

The V call is TRBV5-6, the J call TRBJ1-1; TRBD1 aligns across 10 bases. This CDR3 is built from 15 residues. Germline CDR1 reads SGHDT; CDR2 reads YYEEEE. Trimming cost V 4 bases and J 3 bases; bases outside gene matches: 6. CDR3 bases: TGTGCCAGCAGCGGCGGACAGGGGGGTTACACTGAAGCTTTCTTT. Translation: CASSGGQGGYTEAFF.

The V call is TRBV6-1, the J call TRBJ1-4, with 8 bases fitting TRBD1. Germline V gives CDR1 MNHNS, CDR2 SASEGT. V lost 5 bases, J lost 8 bases, and 10 bases stayed unmatched. This CDR3 is 15 amino acids long. The CDR3 loop is CASSNRGVPGEKLFF. DNA of the CDR3: TGTGCCAGCAGTAACAGGGGGGTTCCGGGGGAAAAACTGTTTTTT.

The table lists this clone with a count of one. J is TRBJ2-5 and V is TRBV5-4; 7 nucleotides align to TRBD1. In germline, CDR1 is SGHNT, CDR2 YYREEE (reference sequence). After removal of 6 bases from V and 3 bases from J, the junction contained 5 bases not matched to a gene. CDR3 length: 13 residues. CDR3 in DNA: TGTGCCAGCAAGGGGGACAGTAAAGAGACCCAGTACTTC. This sequence encodes CASKGDSKETQYF.

The chain uses TRBV9 and TRBJ2-1; D call uncertain. CDR1 is SGDLS and CDR2 is YYNGEE in the germline V gene. The CDR3 has 14 residues. With 1 base removed from V and 0 bases from J, the gap between germline ends came to 5 bases. The CDR3 DNA sequence: TGTGCCAGCAGCGTATCTGACTCCTACAATGAGCAGTTCTTC. Its translation: CASSVSDSYNEQFF.

V usage is TRBV2 and J usage is TRBJ1-4, with D unresolved. Germline V lookup: CDR1 SNHLY, CDR2 FYNNEI. V dropped 6 bases and J dropped 0 bases, with 17 bases sitting between them. This CDR3 has 17 residues. CDR3 in DNA: TGTGCCAGCAGGACCCTTGAGGCGTACCCAACTAATGAAAAACTGTTTTTT. It yields the protein CASRTLEAYPTNEKLFF.

This clone was recorded many times. The rearrangement uses TRBV4-1 and TRBJ2-7; 9 positions agree with TRBD1. In germline, CDR1 is MGHRA, CDR2 YSYEKL. The CDR3 consists of 15 residues. With 2 bases clipped from V and 4 bases from J, the junction kept 6 bases outside the gene matches. The CDR3: CASSQFGTGMYEQYF. The CDR3 bases are TGCGCCAGCAGCCAATTCGGGACAGGGATGTACGAGCAGTACTTC.